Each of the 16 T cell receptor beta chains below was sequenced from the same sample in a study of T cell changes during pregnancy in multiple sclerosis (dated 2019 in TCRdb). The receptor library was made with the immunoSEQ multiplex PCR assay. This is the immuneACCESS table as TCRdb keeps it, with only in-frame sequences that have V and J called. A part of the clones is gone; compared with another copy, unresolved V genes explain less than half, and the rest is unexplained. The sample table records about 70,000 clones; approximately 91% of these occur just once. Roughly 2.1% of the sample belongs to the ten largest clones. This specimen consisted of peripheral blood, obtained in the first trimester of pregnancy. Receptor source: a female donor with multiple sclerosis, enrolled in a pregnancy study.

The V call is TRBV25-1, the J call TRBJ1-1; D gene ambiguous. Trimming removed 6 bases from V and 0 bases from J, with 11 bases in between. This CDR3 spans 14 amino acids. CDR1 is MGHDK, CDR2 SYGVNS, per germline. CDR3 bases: TGTGCCAGCAGAAATACACCGATGAACACTGAAGCTTTCTTT. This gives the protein CASRNTPMNTEAFF.

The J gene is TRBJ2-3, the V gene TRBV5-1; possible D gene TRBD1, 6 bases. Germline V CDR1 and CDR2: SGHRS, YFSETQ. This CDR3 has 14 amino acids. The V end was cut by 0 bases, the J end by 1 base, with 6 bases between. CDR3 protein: CASSLEGGTDTQYF. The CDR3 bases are TGCGCCAGCAGCTTGGAGGGGGGCACAGATACGCAGTATTTT.

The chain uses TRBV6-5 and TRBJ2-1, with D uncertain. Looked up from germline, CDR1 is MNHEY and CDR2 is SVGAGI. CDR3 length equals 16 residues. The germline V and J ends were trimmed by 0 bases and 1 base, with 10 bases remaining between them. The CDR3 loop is CASSYSKTPSYNEQFF. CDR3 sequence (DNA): TGTGCCAGCAGTTACTCGAAGACTCCTTCCTACAATGAGCAGTTCTTC.

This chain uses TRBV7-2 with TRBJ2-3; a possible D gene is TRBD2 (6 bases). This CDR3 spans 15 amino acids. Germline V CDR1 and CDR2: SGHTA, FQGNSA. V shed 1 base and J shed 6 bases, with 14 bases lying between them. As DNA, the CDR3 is TGTGCCAGCAGCTTAGTCGCCCGGGGGTGGGATACGCAGTATTTT. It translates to CASSLVARGWDTQYF. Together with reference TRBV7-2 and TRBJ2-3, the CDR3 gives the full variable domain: GAGVSQSPSNKVTEKGKDVELRCDPISGHTALYWYRQSLGQGLEFLIYFQGNSAPDKSGLPSDRFSAERTGGSVSTLTIQRTQQEDSAVYLCASSLVARGWDTQYFGPGTRLTVL.

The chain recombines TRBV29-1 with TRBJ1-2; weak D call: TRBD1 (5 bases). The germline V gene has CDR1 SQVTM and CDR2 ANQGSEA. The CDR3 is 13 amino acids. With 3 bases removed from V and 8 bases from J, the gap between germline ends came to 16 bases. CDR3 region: CSVELTGGVGYTF. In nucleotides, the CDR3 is TGCAGCGTTGAGCTTACAGGAGGGGTCGGCTACACCTTC. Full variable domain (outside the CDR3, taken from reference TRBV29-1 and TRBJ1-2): SAVISQKPSRDICQRGTSLTIQCQVDSQVTMMFWYRQQPGQSLTLIATANQGSEATYESGFVIDKFPISRPNLTFSTLTVSNMSPEDSSIYLCSVELTGGVGYTFGSGTRLTVV.

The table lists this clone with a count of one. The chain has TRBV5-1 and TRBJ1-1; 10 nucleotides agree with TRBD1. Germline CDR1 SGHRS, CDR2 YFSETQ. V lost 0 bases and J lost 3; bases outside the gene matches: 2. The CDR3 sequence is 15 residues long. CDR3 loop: CASSLGQGADTEAFF. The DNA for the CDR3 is TGCGCCAGCAGCTTGGGACAGGGGGCAGACACTGAAGCTTTCTTT.

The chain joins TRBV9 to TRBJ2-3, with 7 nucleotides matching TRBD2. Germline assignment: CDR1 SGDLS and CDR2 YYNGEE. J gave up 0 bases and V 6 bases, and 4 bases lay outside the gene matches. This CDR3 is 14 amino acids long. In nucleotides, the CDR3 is TGTGCCAGCAAACTAGCGCCTAGCACAGATACGCAGTATTTT. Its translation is CASKLAPSTDTQYF.

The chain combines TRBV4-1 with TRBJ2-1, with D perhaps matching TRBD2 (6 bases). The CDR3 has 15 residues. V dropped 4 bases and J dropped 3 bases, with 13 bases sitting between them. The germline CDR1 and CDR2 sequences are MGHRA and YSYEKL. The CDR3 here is CASSPVEGRYNEQFF. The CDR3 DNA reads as TGCGCCAGCAGCCCGGTGGAGGGCCGCTACAATGAGCAGTTCTTC.

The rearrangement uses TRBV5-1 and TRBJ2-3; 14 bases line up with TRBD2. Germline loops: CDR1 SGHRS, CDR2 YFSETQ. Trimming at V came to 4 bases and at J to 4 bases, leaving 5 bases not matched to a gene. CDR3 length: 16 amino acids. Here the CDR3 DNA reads TGCGCCAGCAGCAACGGACTAGCGGGAGGCTCAGATACGCAGTATTTT. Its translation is CASSNGLAGGSDTQYF.

The CDR3 sequence: CASSQVASEGLEAFF. The CDR3 nucleotides read TGCGCCAGCAGCCAAGTGGCGTCAGAGGGACTTGAAGCTTTCTTT. The gene calls are TRBV4-1 and TRBJ1-1, with TRBD1 as a possible D gene (5 bases). There are 15 residues in the CDR3. V lost 1 base and J lost 7, with 16 bases in between. CDR1 is MGHRA, CDR2 YSYEKL, per germline.

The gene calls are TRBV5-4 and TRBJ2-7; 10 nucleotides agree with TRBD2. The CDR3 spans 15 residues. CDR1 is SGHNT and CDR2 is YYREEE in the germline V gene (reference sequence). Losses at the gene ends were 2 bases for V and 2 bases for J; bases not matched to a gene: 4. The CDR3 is CASSFGTSATYEQYF. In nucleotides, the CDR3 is TGTGCCAGCAGCTTCGGGACTAGCGCAACCTACGAGCAGTACTTC.

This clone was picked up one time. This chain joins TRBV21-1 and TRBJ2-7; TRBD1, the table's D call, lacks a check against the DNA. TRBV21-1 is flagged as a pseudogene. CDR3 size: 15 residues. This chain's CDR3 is CASSKGTGGTYEQYF. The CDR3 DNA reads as TGTGCCAGCAGCAAAGGGACAGGGGGTACCTACGAGCAGTACTTC.

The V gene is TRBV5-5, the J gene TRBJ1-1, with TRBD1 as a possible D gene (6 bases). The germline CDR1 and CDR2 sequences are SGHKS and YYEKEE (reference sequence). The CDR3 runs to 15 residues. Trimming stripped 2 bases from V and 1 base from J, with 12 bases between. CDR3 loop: CASSFPGRGNTEAFF. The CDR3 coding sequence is TGTGCCAGCAGCTTCCCCGGCAGGGGGAACACTGAAGCTTTCTTT. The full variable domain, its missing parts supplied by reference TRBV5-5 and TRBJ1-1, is DAGVTQSPTHLIKTRGQQVTLRCSPISGHKSVSWYQQVLGQGPQFIFQYYEKEERGRGNFPDRFSARQFPNYSSELNVNALLLGDSALYLCASSFPGRGNTEAFFGQGTRLTVV.

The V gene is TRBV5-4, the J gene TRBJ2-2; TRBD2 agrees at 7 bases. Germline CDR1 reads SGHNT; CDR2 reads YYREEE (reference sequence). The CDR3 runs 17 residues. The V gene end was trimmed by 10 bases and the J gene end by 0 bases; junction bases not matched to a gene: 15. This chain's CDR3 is CASLRSLGGANTGELFF. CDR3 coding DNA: TGTGCCTCACTCCGATCTCTGGGGGGGGCGAACACCGGGGAGCTGTTTTTT.

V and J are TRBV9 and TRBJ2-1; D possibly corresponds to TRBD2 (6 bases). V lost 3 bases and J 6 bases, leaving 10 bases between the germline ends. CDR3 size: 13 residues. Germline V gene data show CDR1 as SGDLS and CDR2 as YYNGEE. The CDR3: CASSGLVGNEQFF. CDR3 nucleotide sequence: TGTGCCAGCAGCGGACTAGTAGGCAATGAGCAGTTCTTC.

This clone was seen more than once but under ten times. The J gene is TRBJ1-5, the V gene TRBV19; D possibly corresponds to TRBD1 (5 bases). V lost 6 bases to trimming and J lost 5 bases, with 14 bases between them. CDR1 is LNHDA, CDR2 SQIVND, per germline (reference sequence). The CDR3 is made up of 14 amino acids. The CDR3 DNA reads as TGTGCCAGTAGGACCAGGGCTTTACATCAGCCCCAGCATTTT. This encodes CASRTRALHQPQHF.